One sample yielded the 16 T cell receptor beta chains listed below, sequenced in a study of blood T cell repertoires in COVID-19. Here immunoSEQ multiplex PCR was the method, and the copy in TCRdb shows in-frame clones only, minus some. The data show hundreds of thousands of clones, with roughly 90% seen just once and approximately 9.4% held by the top ten. The sequenced sample consisted of PBMCs or T cells enriched from blood (not recorded which). These receptors originate from a woman in her thirties or forties who had recovered from COVID-19.

V usage is TRBV4-2 and J usage is TRBJ2-1, with 9 bases that match TRBD1. The CDR3 totals 15 residues. J was trimmed by 4 bases and V by 5 bases; bases with no gene match: 6. Germline V lookup: CDR1 LGHNA, CDR2 YNFKEQ. The CDR3 region is CASSGRDRAYNEQFF. CDR3 nucleotides: TGTGCCAGCAGCGGCCGGGACAGGGCTTACAATGAGCAGTTCTTC.

This chain connects TRBV2 to TRBJ2-4; 10 bases fit TRBD1. Germline-derived CDR1 and CDR2 are SNHLY and FYNNEI. Germline trimming cut 4 bases from V and 8 bases from J; bases unmatched to any gene: 5. This CDR3 has 14 amino acids. CDR3 bases: TGTGCCAGCAGTGGAGACAGGGGGCGTGACATTCAGTACTTC. Amino acid sequence: CASSGDRGRDIQYF.

The V gene is TRBV3-1 (or the pseudogene TRBV3-2), the J gene TRBJ2-1, with D maybe TRBD2 (7 bases). This CDR3 has 16 amino acids. Trimming cost V 0 bases and J 4 bases, with 13 bases left between them. CDR1 and CDR2 (germline): LGHDT, YNNKEL (reference sequence). The CDR3 sequence is CASSQEVAGAYNEQFF. DNA of the CDR3: TGTGCCAGCAGCCAAGAAGTGGCGGGGGCTTACAATGAGCAGTTCTTC.

This clone was recorded a few times. This chain uses TRBV7-9 with TRBJ1-4; TRBD1 agrees at 7 bases. Germline values: CDR1 SEHNR, CDR2 FQNEAQ (reference sequence). The CDR3 is made up of 14 amino acids. Trimming at V came to 1 base and at J to 11 bases, leaving 7 bases not matched to a gene. The CDR3 here is CASSLGGGSWKLFF. CDR3 sequence (DNA): TGTGCCAGCAGCTTAGGAGGGGGCAGTTGGAAACTGTTTTTT. Full variable domain (remainder filled in from reference TRBV7-9 and TRBJ1-4): DTGVSQNPRHKITKRGQNVTFRCDPISEHNRLYWYRQTLGQGPEFLTYFQNEAQLEKSRLLSDRFSAERPKGSFSTLEIQRTEQGDSAMYLCASSLGGGSWKLFFGSGTQLSVL.

This clone was detected only once. The V call is TRBV4-3, the J call TRBJ1-1; D is perhaps TRBD1 (5 bases). Germline CDR1 and CDR2: LGHNA and YSLEER. V was pared by 1 base and J by 3 bases, with 15 bases between. There are 16 residues in the CDR3. This chain's CDR3 is CASSQVGEGPYTEAFF. In DNA form, the CDR3 reads TGCGCCAGCAGCCAAGTTGGGGAGGGGCCTTACACTGAAGCTTTCTTT.

The V and J genes are TRBV5-6 and TRBJ2-7; 12 bases fit TRBD2. Losses at the gene ends were 3 bases for V and 0 bases for J; bases not matched to a gene: 7. The CDR3 length is 17 residues. Germline V lookup: CDR1 SGHDT, CDR2 YYEEEE. CDR3 amino acids: CASSWDLTSGSSYEQYF. The CDR3 nucleotides are TGTGCCAGCAGCTGGGACCTGACTAGCGGGAGCTCCTACGAGCAGTACTTC.

V is TRBV30 and J is TRBJ1-2, with 7 bases aligning to TRBD1. The CDR3 consists of 12 residues. Germline V gene sequence: CDR1 GTSNPN, CDR2 SVGIG (reference sequence). Trimming removed 3 bases from V and 3 bases from J; junction bases left unmatched: 1. CDR3 coding DNA: TGTGCCTGGAGCGACAGGGACTATGGCTACACCTTC. Translation: CAWSDRDYGYTF.

The chain uses TRBV2 and TRBJ2-2, with no clear D. CDR1 and CDR2 (germline): SNHLY, FYNNEI. Trimming took 8 bases from V and 1 from J, leaving 11 bases between them. There are 14 residues in the CDR3. The CDR3 DNA follows: TGTGCCAGCCGACCGACTGGGAACACCGGGGAGCTGTTTTTT. Protein: CASRPTGNTGELFF.

The genes are TRBV7-2 and TRBJ2-7, with D possibly matching TRBD1 (6 bases). The CDR3 is 14 amino acids. Trimming stripped 0 bases from V and 0 bases from J, with 6 bases between. Germline CDR1 reads SGHTA; CDR2 reads FQGNSA. CDR3 sequence: CASSLAGHSYEQYF. In DNA form, the CDR3 reads TGTGCCAGCAGCTTAGCGGGACACTCCTACGAGCAGTACTTC.

This clone appeared a few times. Other DNA sequences of this sample code for an identical CDR3. The chain has TRBV6-5 and TRBJ2-7; TRBD1 agrees at 7 bases. The CDR3 loop spans 15 amino acids. Germline values: CDR1 MNHEY, CDR2 SVGAGI. The trim removed 3 bases at V and 2 bases at J, leaving 7 bases unmatched. Here the CDR3 reads CASSYSWTGAYEQYF. CDR3 coding DNA: TGTGCCAGCAGTTATTCCTGGACAGGAGCCTACGAGCAGTACTTC.

The J gene is TRBJ2-1, the V gene TRBV7-2, with 8 bases matching TRBD2. CDR1 and CDR2 (germline): SGHTA, FQGNSA. The CDR3 runs to 16 residues. The junction had 9 bases not matched to a gene; V was cut back by 3 bases and J by 5 bases. The CDR3 spells CASSFYSGADHNEQFF. CDR3 sequence (DNA): TGTGCCAGCAGCTTTTATAGCGGGGCGGACCACAATGAGCAGTTCTTC.

The V call is TRBV5-1, the J call TRBJ2-3; 12 nucleotides agree with TRBD2. V lost 0 bases and J lost 0; bases outside the gene matches: 8. The CDR3 extends over 19 amino acids. Germline assignment: CDR1 SGHRS and CDR2 YFSETQ. The DNA of the CDR3 is TGCGCCAGCAGCTTGGCCATGGCTAGCGGGAGGGGAAGCACAGATACGCAGTATTTT. It is translated as CASSLAMASGRGSTDTQYF.

The V and J genes are TRBV7-9 and TRBJ2-3; tentatively, D is TRBD2 (6 bases). The germline V gene encodes CDR1 SEHNR and CDR2 FQNEAQ (reference sequence). This CDR3 is built from 16 residues. Trimming stripped 1 base from V and 0 bases from J, with 11 bases between. The DNA of the CDR3 is TGTGCCAGCAGCTTAGGAGGCGGGGATAGCACAGATACGCAGTATTTT. Translation gives CASSLGGGDSTDTQYF.

This rearrangement joins TRBV6-5 to TRBJ2-2; D not resolved. The CDR3 extends over 12 amino acids. V gave up 8 bases and J gave up 5 bases, with 9 bases separating them. CDR1 MNHEY and CDR2 SVGAGI come from the germline V gene. CDR3 DNA: TGTGCCAGCTCGCCCGCGACCGGGGAGCTGTTTTTT. This gives the protein CASSPATGELFF.

V is TRBV7-2 and J is TRBJ1-2; tentative D call: TRBD1 (6 bases). The CDR3 sequence is 14 residues long. The germline V gene has CDR1 SGHTA and CDR2 FQGNSA. V was shortened by 7 bases and J by 4 bases, with 16 bases between the two germline ends. CDR3 loop: CASTASQGLYGYTF. CDR3 DNA sequence: TGTGCCAGCACTGCTTCACAGGGCCTCTATGGCTACACCTTC.

The chain is built from TRBV7-2 and TRBJ2-3, with a possible D match to TRBD1 (5 bases). The germline V gene encodes CDR1 SGHTA and CDR2 FQGNSA. Trimming took 9 bases from V and 4 from J, leaving 17 bases between them. The CDR3 is made up of 14 amino acids. CDR3 protein: CASTGRVGADTQYF. The CDR3 nucleotides read TGTGCCAGTACTGGCAGGGTGGGCGCAGATACGCAGTATTTT.